These T cell receptor beta chains were read from a single sample in a study of T-cell reconstitution after alpha-beta-depleted transplantation in children. MiXCR, applied by TCRdb to the PCR reads, yields one record per CDR3 protein. The data show nearly 200,000 distinct CDR3 sequences, roughly 6.3% seen once. The sample consisted of PBMCs, taken before TCRalphabeta/CD19-depleted stem cell transplant. These TCRs come from a girl under two years old with combined immunodeficiency, due to receive a stem cell transplant. Both conserved end residues are part of each CDR3. A D gene is named only where the DNA matches it firmly. Only some rows state a clone size, as once, few, many or a class for expanded clones.

len	d_gene	v_gene	abundance	j_gene	CDR3aa	CDR3nt
14	NA	TRBV7-6	many	TRBJ1-1	CASSLDRATSRAFF	TGTGCCAGCAGCTTAGATAGGGCGACCTCTCGGGCTTTCTTT
15	NA	TRBV28	NA	TRBJ2-7	CASSLPPHASYEQYF	TGTGCCAGCAGTTTGCCCCCCCACGCCTCCTACGAGCAGTACTTC
13	NA	TRBV15	few	TRBJ1-5	CATRAAGNQPQHF	TGTGCCACCAGGGCGGCAGGCAATCAGCCCCAGCATTTT
17	TRBD2	TRBV12-3/TRBV12-4	many	TRBJ2-1	CASSPSYTSGGYNEQFF	TGTGCCAGCAGTCCGAGTTACACTAGCGGGGGATACAATGAGCAGTTCTTC
14	NA	TRBV3-1	many	TRBJ2-1	CASSQPGPTFEQFF	TGTGCCAGCAGCCAACCCGGGCCTACATTTGAGCAGTTCTTC
15	TRBD2	TRBV6-1	many	TRBJ2-1	CASSPREGGYNEQFF	TGTGCCAGCAGTCCGCGGGAGGGGGGGTACAATGAGCAGTTCTTC
14	TRBD1	TRBV6-2/TRBV6-3	many	TRBJ2-7	CASSNDRGTYEQYF	TGTGCCAGCAGTAACGACAGGGGAACCTACGAGCAGTACTTC
16	NA	TRBV7-6	few	TRBJ1-2	CASSLSSPPGTYGYTF	TGTGCCAGCAGCTTATCATCCCCTCCCGGGACGTATGGCTACACCTTC
16	TRBD1	TRBV28	many	TRBJ1-1	CASSLPSGQGNTEAFF	TGTGCCAGCAGTTTACCATCAGGACAGGGGAACACTGAAGCTTTCTTT
20	TRBD2	TRBV11-2	NA	TRBJ2-1	CASSIRTSGNTMVTVDEQFF	TGTGCCAGCAGCATTCGGACTAGCGGGAACACAATGGTTACTGTAGATGAGCAGTTCTTC
14	TRBD1	TRBV5-4	many	TRBJ2-1	CASSLGSGGNEQFF	TGTGCCAGCAGCTTAGGGTCAGGGGGAAATGAGCAGTTCTTC
13	NA	TRBV27	many	TRBJ1-1	CASSLAGNTEAFF	TGTGCCAGCAGTTTGGCAGGGAACACTGAAGCTTTCTTT
14	NA	TRBV20-1	many	TRBJ2-1	CSASVFWEDGEQFF	TGCAGTGCCTCCGTATTTTGGGAGGACGGTGAGCAGTTCTTC
18	NA	TRBV11-2	many	TRBJ2-5	CVLPPGEGILAVKETQYF	TGTGTCCTACCCCCCGGAGAGGGGATCCTCGCCGTAAAAGAGACCCAGTACTTC
15	TRBD2	TRBV4-3	many	TRBJ2-7	CASSQGAGEPFEQYF	TGCGCCAGCAGCCAAGGAGCGGGAGAACCCTTTGAGCAGTACTTC
15	TRBD2	TRBV7-6	few	TRBJ2-1	CASSLGLAADNEQFF	TGTGCCAGCAGCTTAGGGCTAGCGGCAGACAATGAGCAGTTCTTC